This T cell receptor beta chain was found in a study of OX40 agonist ivuxolimab in advanced cancers. Study in general: Averaging about 60 years in age, with a range of roughly 20 to 79, the cohort was 80% to 90% male.

Systemic immunosuppression or autoimmune disease history was grounds to exclude patients. Samples of blood were obtained at baseline, on cycle 4 day 1, and on cycle 7 day 1. Using immunoSEQ multiplex PCR, the repertoire was profiled, and TCRdb retains in-frame clones only, with some absent. The sample has 45,000 to 55,000 clones, over 80% seen once; the top ten hold approximately 1%. CDR1 and CDR2 (germline): LGHNA, YNFKEQ. The V segment lost 1 base and the J segment 6 bases; nucleotides outside the gene matches: 4. This CDR3 contains 15 residues. This clone is a singleton in its sample. Here the sequenced sample was CD4+ or CD8+ T cells sorted from blood, taken in a trial of the OX40 agonist ivuxolimab. The clonotype comes from an adult with an advanced solid tumor such as melanoma, head and neck, liver or kidney cancer. This chain links TRBV4-2 with TRBJ2-1, with 9 bases lining up with TRBD2. CDR3 loop: CASSQALLAGNEQFF. The CDR3, as DNA: TGTGCCAGCAGCCAAGCATTACTAGCGGGCAATGAGCAGTTCTTC.